The 21 T cell receptor beta chains in this list originate from one sample, sequenced in a study of vaccination effects on CD4 cells after COVID-19. The assay was immunoSEQ multiplex PCR, and TCRdb's table has in-frame clones only and misses some. The data contain roughly 57,000 clones, more than 75% of them singletons. These receptors are not linked to any known antigen. ViraFEST expansion of antigen-specific CD4+ T cells with viral peptide pools preceded sequencing. The authors isolated CD4+ T cells after around nine days of culture. Convalescent patients had PCR-confirmed SARS-CoV-2 infection between March and December 2020. This specimen was CD4+ T cells from PBMCs cultured with HIV peptides, taken before COVID-19 vaccination. Subset defined: HIV-1 Nef peptide pool negative control/reference culture. These TCRs come from a human donor who had a prior SARS-CoV-2 infection.

This clone was seen only a few times. J is TRBJ1-1 and V is TRBV6-5; 7 bases match TRBD1. Germline CDR1 and CDR2: MNHEY and SVGAGI. The ends lost 4 bases at V and 6 bases at J; junction bases unmatched: 11. There are 15 residues in the CDR3. The CDR3 protein is CASSSPQTGFAEAFF. The CDR3, as DNA: TGTGCCAGCAGTTCCCCCCAGACAGGGTTCGCTGAAGCTTTCTTT.

V gene TRBV12-2 combines with J gene TRBJ2-7; the tabulated D call, TRBD2, remains unverified against the DNA. TRBV12-2 is a documented pseudogene. This CDR3 spans 20 amino acids. The CDR3 nucleotides read TGTGCAAGTCGCATCCGCTGGGACTGCCATCGGCCCCTACGCTCCTACGAGCAGTACTTC. Its protein is CASRIRWDCHRPLRSYEQYF.

V usage is TRBV5-1 and J usage is TRBJ2-2; 11 bases map to TRBD1. With 0 bases clipped from V and 4 bases from J, the junction kept 5 bases outside the gene matches. Germline assignment: CDR1 SGHRS and CDR2 YFSETQ. The CDR3 loop spans 17 amino acids. The CDR3 protein is CASSLEFGTGGTGELFF. Written as DNA, the CDR3 is TGCGCCAGCAGCTTGGAATTTGGGACAGGGGGCACCGGGGAGCTGTTTTTT.

This rearrangement joins TRBV2 to TRBJ2-4; the D gene is possibly TRBD1 (6 bases). There are 16 residues in the CDR3. V was cut by 6 bases and J by 1 base, with 16 bases left in between. Germline V gene sequence: CDR1 SNHLY, CDR2 FYNNEI. DNA of the CDR3: TGTGCCAGCAGCGGAGACAGACAGGTGGCCAAAAACATTCAGTACTTC. Translating gives CASSGDRQVAKNIQYF.

The gene calls are TRBV2 and TRBJ2-3; TRBD2 matches at 8 bases. Trimming cost V 6 bases and J 0 bases; bases outside gene matches: 8. From germline, CDR1 is SNHLY and CDR2 FYNNEI. The CDR3 consists of 16 residues. The CDR3 loop reads CASSRDSGASTDTQYF. CDR3 DNA sequence: TGTGCCAGCAGCCGAGATAGCGGGGCTAGCACAGATACGCAGTATTTT.

V and J are TRBV5-4 and TRBJ2-7; 10 bases line up with TRBD1. The CDR3 spans 16 residues. The trim removed 4 bases at V and 6 bases at J, leaving 13 bases unmatched. Germline CDR1 and CDR2: SGHNT and YYREEE (reference sequence). The CDR3 nucleotides read TGTGCCAGCAGCCCCCCCCCGGGACAGGGGTTCGGCGAGCAGTACTTC. This codes for CASSPPPGQGFGEQYF.

The gene calls are TRBV3-1 (or the pseudogene TRBV3-2) and TRBJ2-7; possibly TRBD2 for D (5 bases). CDR1 and CDR2 from the germline V gene are LGHDT and YNNKEL (reference sequence). The CDR3 contains 15 residues. Trimming pared 0 bases from V and 3 bases from J, leaving 12 bases between. The CDR3 here is CASSQDVGSVYEQYF. CDR3 in DNA: TGTGCCAGCAGCCAAGATGTCGGTAGCGTCTACGAGCAGTACTTC.

The chain links TRBV5-8 to TRBJ2-7; D perhaps matches TRBD2 (5 bases). Trimming left V 4 bases short and J 3 bases short, with 17 bases between. CDR3 length equals 15 residues. From germline, CDR1 is SGHTS and CDR2 YDEGEE. In DNA form, the CDR3 reads TGTGCCAGCAGCCCCCGGGGAACAGCCTTCTACGAGCAGTACTTC. Translation: CASSPRGTAFYEQYF.

This sequence joins TRBV19 and TRBJ1-1; D may be TRBD1 (5 bases). Trimming pared 6 bases from V and 5 bases from J, leaving 13 bases between. The CDR3 is made up of 13 amino acids. Looked up from germline, CDR1 is LNHDA and CDR2 is SQIVND (reference sequence). The CDR3 loop reads CASSQGFWTEAFF. CDR3 DNA sequence: TGTGCCAGTAGCCAGGGTTTTTGGACTGAAGCTTTCTTT.

This chain joins TRBV6-5 and TRBJ1-4, with D perhaps matching TRBD1 (6 bases). Per germline, CDR1 MNHEY and CDR2 SVGAGI. Trimming took 5 bases from V and 2 from J, leaving 12 bases between them. CDR3 size: 15 residues. Here the CDR3 DNA reads TGTGCCAGCAGTACCAACAGGGACACTAATGAAAAACTGTTTTTT. Protein sequence: CASSTNRDTNEKLFF.

The chain recombines TRBV7-3 with TRBJ2-3, with 11 nucleotides matching TRBD2. Germline CDR1 SGHTA, CDR2 FQGTGA. This CDR3 is 16 amino acids long. The J segment lost 1 base and the V segment lost 2 bases, leaving 2 bases of the junction unmatched. The CDR3 is CASSLGTSGGTDTQYF. The CDR3 coding sequence is TGTGCCAGCAGCTTAGGGACTAGCGGAGGCACAGATACGCAGTATTTT.

This clone occurred a few times. The chain joins TRBV29-1 to TRBJ2-3; D gene ambiguous. The germline CDR1 and CDR2 sequences are SQVTM and ANQGSEA. V lost 6 bases and J 2 bases, leaving 9 bases between the germline ends. The CDR3 has 12 residues. CDR3 region: CSVKTFTDTQYF. The CDR3 region has the DNA TGCAGCGTCAAAACTTTCACAGATACGCAGTATTTT.

This sequence joins TRBV10-3 and TRBJ2-3, with TRBD1 as a possible D gene (5 bases). Trimming left V 6 bases short and J 1 base short, with 8 bases between. The germline CDR1 and CDR2 sequences are ENHRY and SYGVKD. The CDR3 length is 13 residues. The CDR3 DNA reads TGTGCCATCAGGGCCAGGGGCACAGATACGCAGTATTTT. Translation: CAIRARGTDTQYF.

This chain uses TRBV11-3 with TRBJ2-7; D is uncertain. The V gene's germline CDR1 is SGHNT and CDR2 YENEEA. V was clipped by 2 bases and J by 2 bases, with 10 bases between them. This CDR3 contains 14 residues. The CDR3 region has the DNA TGTGCCAGCAGCTTAACCGGACGGGCCTACGAGCAGTACTTC. It yields the protein CASSLTGRAYEQYF.

The J gene is TRBJ2-6, the V gene TRBV11-2, with D unresolved. Trimming removed 7 bases at V and 1 base at J, with 17 bases between. The germline V gene has CDR1 SGHAT and CDR2 FQNNGV. The CDR3 spans 17 residues. The chain's CDR3 is CASTTSVVLSGANVLTF. Written as DNA, the CDR3 is TGTGCCAGCACCACCAGCGTAGTCCTGTCTGGGGCCAACGTCCTGACTTTC.

The chain uses TRBV7-8 and TRBJ1-2, with 9 bases aligning to TRBD1. V trimming: 5 bases; J trimming: 2 bases; junction bases outside the gene matches: 6. This CDR3 has 15 amino acids. CDR1 is SGHVS and CDR2 is FQNEAQ in the germline V gene. The CDR3 here is CASSPTGQGNYGYTF. For the CDR3, the DNA is TGTGCCAGCAGCCCCACCGGACAGGGGAACTATGGCTACACCTTC. The variable domain in full, with the rest retrieved from reference TRBV7-8 and TRBJ1-2, is GAGVSQSPRYKVAKRGQDVALRCDPISGHVSLFWYQQALGQGPEFLTYFQNEAQLDKSGLPSDRFFAERPEGSVSTLKIQRTQQEDSAVYLCASSPTGQGNYGYTFGSGTRLTVV.

The chain links TRBV15 to TRBJ2-7; D tentatively reads TRBD1 or TRBD2 (5 bases each). The V and J ends lost 1 base and 2 bases respectively, with 12 bases between them. The germline V gene encodes CDR1 LNHNV and CDR2 YYDKDF (reference sequence). The CDR3 has 15 amino acids. DNA for the CDR3: TGTGCCACCAGCAGAGGGGGGACGCAGGCCTACGAGCAGTACTTC. Protein sequence: CATSRGGTQAYEQYF.

The chain joins TRBV2 to TRBJ2-4; unclear D gene. The CDR3 is 12 amino acids. Germline V gives CDR1 SNHLY, CDR2 FYNNEI. Trimming removed 4 bases at V and 7 bases at J, with 8 bases between. CDR3 amino acids: CASSAKENIQYF. The DNA for the CDR3 is TGTGCCAGCAGTGCTAAGGAGAACATTCAGTACTTC.

The chain uses TRBV7-2 and TRBJ2-2; TRBD1 or TRBD2 may be the D gene (6 bases each). V lost 4 bases and J 6 bases, leaving 12 bases between the germline ends. This CDR3 comprises 14 residues. The germline gives CDR1 SGHTA, CDR2 FQGNSA. CDR3 coding DNA: TGTGCCAGCAGCTCGATGGGGGGCGCCGGGGAGCTGTTTTTT. Translated, it gives CASSSMGGAGELFF.

V is TRBV6-1 and J is TRBJ2-3, with D perhaps being TRBD1 or TRBD2 (6 bases each). Per germline, CDR1 MNHNS and CDR2 SASEGT. The CDR3 is 16 amino acids. Trimming stripped 4 bases from V and 5 bases from J, with 19 bases between. Here the CDR3 DNA reads TGTGCCAGCAGTGTTGGGGGGCCCGGGGTAATAGATACGCAGTATTTT. Translation: CASSVGGPGVIDTQYF.

The rearrangement links TRBV19 to TRBJ2-1, with TRBD2 matching 7 bases. The V and J ends lost 9 bases and 2 bases, in that order; junction bases with no gene match: 13. CDR1 and CDR2 from the germline V gene are LNHDA and SQIVND (reference sequence). The CDR3 loop spans 16 amino acids. CDR3 coding DNA: TGTGCCAGCCGGGACGGGGGACTAAGAACCTACAATGAGCAGTTCTTC. It translates to CASRDGGLRTYNEQFF.